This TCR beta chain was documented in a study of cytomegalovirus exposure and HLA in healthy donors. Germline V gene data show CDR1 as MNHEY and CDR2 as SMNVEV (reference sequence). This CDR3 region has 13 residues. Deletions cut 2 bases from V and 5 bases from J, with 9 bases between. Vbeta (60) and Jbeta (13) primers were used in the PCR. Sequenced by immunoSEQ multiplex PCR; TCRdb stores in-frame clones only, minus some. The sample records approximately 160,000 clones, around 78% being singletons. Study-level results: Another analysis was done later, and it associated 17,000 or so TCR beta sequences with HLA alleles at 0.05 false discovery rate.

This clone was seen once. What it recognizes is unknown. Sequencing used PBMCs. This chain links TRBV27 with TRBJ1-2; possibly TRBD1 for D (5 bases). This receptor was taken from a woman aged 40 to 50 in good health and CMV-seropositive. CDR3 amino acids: CASSLRGEYGYTF. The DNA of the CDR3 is TGTGCCAGCAGTTTACGGGGGGAATATGGCTACACCTTC.